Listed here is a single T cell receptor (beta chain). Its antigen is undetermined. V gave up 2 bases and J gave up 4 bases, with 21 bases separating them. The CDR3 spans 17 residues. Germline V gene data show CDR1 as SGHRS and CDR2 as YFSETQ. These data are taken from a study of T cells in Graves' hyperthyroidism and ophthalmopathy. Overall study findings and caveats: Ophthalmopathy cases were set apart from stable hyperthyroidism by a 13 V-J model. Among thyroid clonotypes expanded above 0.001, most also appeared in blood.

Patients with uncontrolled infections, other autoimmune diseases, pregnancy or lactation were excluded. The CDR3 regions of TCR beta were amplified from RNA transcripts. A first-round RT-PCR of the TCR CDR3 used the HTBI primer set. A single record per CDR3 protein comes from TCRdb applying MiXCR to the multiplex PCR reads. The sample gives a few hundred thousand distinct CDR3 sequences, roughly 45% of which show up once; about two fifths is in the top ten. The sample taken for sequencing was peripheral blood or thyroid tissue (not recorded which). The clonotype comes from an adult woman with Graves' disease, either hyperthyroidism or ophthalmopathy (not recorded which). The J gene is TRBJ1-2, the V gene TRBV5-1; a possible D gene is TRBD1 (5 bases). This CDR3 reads CASSLMGPPRRGYGYTF. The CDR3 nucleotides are TGCGCCAGCAGCTTAATGGGACCGCCAAGGCGGGGCTATGGCTACACCTTC.